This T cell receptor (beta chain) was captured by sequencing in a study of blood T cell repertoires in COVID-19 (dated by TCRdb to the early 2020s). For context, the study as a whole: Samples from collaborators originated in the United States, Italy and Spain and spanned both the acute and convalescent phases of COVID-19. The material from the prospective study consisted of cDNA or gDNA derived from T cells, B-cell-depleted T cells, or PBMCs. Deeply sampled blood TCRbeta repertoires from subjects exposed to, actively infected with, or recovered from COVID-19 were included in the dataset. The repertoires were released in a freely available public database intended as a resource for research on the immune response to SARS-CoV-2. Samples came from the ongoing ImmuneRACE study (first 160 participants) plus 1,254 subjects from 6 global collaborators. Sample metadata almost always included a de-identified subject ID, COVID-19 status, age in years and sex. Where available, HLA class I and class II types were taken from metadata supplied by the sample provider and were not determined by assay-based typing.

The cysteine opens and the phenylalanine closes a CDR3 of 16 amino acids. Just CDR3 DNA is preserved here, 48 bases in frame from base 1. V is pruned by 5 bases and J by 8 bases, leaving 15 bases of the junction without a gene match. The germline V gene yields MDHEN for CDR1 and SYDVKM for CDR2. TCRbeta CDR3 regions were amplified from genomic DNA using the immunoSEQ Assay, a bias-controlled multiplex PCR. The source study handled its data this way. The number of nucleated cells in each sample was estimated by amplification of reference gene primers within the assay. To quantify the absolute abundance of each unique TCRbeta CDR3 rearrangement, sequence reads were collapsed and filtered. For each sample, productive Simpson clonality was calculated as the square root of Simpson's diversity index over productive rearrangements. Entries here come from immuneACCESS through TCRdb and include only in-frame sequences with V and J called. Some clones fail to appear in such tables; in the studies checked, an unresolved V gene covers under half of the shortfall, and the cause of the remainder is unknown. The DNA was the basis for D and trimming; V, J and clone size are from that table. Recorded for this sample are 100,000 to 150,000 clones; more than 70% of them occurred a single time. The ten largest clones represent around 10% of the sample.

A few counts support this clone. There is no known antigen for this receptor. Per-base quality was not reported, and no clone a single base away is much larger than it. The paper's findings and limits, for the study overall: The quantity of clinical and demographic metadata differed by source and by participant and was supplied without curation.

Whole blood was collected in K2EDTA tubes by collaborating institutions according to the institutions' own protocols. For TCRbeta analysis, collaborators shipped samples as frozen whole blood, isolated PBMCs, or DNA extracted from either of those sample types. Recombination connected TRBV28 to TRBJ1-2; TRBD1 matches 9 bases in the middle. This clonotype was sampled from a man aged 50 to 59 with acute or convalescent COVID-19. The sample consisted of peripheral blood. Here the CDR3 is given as CASSPSGTGLVGGYTF. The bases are TGTGCCAGCAGTCCCTCCGGGACAGGGCTCGTAGGCGGCTACACCTTC.